This T cell receptor beta chain is from a study of OX40 agonist ivuxolimab in advanced cancers. This clone was seen just once. The antigen remains unidentified. TCRdb's copy holds only in-frame clones and misses some; the assay was immunoSEQ multiplex PCR. The sample shows around 80,000 clones, roughly 90% of them seen only once. Points from the study as a whole: Researchers did not determine the expanded peripheral T cells' antigen specificity.

The V gene lost 4 bases and the J gene lost 8 bases, with 23 bases spanning the gap. The CDR3 is made up of 16 amino acids. Germline CDR1 is SEHNR and CDR2 is FQNEAQ (reference sequence). This receptor was identified in an adult with an advanced solid tumor such as melanoma, head and neck, liver or kidney cancer. Sequenced material: CD4+ or CD8+ T cells sorted from blood, taken in a trial of the OX40 agonist ivuxolimab. This rearrangement joins TRBV7-9 to TRBJ2-5, with D possibly being TRBD1 or TRBD2 (6 bases each). CDR3 region: CASSSFGGGYYQTQYF. The DNA for the CDR3 is TGTGCCAGCAGCTCATTCGGGGGCGGATACTATCAAACCCAGTACTTC.